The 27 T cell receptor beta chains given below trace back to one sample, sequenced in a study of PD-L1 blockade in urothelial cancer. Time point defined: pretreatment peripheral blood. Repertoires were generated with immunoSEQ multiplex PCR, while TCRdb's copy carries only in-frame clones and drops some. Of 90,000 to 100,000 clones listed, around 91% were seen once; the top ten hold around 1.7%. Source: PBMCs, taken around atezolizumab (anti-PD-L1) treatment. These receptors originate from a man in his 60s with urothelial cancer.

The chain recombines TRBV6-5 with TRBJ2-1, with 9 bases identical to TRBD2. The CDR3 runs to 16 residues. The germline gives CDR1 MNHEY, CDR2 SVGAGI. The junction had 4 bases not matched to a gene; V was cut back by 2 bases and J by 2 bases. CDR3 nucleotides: TGTGCCAGCAGTTACGATAGCGGGAGTGCCTACAATGAGCAGTTCTTC. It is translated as CASSYDSGSAYNEQFF.

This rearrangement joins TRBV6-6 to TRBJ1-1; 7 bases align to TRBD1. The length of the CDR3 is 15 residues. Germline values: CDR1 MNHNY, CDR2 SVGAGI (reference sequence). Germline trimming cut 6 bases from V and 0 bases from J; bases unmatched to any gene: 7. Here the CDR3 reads CASRESTGMNTEAFF. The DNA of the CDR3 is TGTGCCAGCAGGGAGTCGACAGGGATGAACACTGAAGCTTTCTTT.

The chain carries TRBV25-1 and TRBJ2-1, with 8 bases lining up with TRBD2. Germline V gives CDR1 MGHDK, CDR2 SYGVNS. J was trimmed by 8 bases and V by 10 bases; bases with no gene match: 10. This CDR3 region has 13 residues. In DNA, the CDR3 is TGTGCCACCGGGCGGGGGGCAGTCGATGAGCAGTTCTTC. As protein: CATGRGAVDEQFF.

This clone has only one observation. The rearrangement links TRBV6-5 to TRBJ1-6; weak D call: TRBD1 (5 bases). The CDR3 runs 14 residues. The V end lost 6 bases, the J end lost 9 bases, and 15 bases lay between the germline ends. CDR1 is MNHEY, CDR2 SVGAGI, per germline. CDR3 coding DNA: TGTGCCAGCAGACTACAGGTCGGGAGTTCACCCCTCCACTTT. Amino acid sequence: CASRLQVGSSPLHF.

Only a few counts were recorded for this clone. The CDR3 region is CASSSPPDSPLHF. CDR3 DNA: TGTGCCAGCAGCAGCCCGCCGGATTCACCCCTCCACTTT. The chain combines TRBV5-4 with TRBJ1-6; D uncertain. Germline V gene sequence: CDR1 SGHNT, CDR2 YYREEE (reference sequence). The CDR3 sequence is 13 residues long. V was shortened by 4 bases and J by 8 bases, with 10 bases between the two germline ends.

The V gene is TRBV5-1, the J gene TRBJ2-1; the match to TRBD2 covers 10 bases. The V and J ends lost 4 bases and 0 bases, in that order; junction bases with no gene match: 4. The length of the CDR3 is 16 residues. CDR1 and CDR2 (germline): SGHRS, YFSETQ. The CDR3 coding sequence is TGCGCCAGCAGCGACCCTAGCGGGGGCTCCTACAATGAGCAGTTCTTC. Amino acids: CASSDPSGGSYNEQFF. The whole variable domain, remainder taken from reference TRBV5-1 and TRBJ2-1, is KAGVTQTPRYLIKTRGQQVTLSCSPISGHRSVSWYQQTPGQGLQFLFEYFSETQRNKGNFPGRFSGRQFSNSRSEMNVSTLELGDSALYLCASSDPSGGSYNEQFFGPGTRLTVL.

In DNA form, the CDR3 reads TGTGCCAGCAGTGACTCGTCGTTAGCGGGGGCCAATGAGCAGTTCTTC. Translated, it gives CASSDSSLAGANEQFF. The chain uses TRBV6-4 and TRBJ2-1; 9 nucleotides line up with TRBD2. CDR3 size: 16 residues. V lost 0 bases, J lost 6 bases, and 6 bases stayed unmatched. Germline-derived CDR1 and CDR2 are MRHNA and SNTAGT.

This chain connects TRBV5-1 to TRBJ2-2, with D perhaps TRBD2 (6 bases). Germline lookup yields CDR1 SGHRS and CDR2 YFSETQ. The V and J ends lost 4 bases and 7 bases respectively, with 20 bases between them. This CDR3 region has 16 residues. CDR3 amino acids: CASSGEGTESGGELFF. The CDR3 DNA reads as TGCGCCAGCAGCGGCGAAGGGACTGAGTCTGGCGGGGAGCTGTTTTTT.

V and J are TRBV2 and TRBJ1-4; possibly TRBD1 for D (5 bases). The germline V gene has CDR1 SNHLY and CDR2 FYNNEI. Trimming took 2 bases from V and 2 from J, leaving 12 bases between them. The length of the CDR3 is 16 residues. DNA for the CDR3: TGTGCCAGCAGTGAACAGTGGGGGGAGACTAATGAAAAACTGTTTTTT. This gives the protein CASSEQWGETNEKLFF.

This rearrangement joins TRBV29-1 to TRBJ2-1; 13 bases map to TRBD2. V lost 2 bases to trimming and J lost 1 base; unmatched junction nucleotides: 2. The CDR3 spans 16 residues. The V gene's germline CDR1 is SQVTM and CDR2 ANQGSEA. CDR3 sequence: CSVERTSGSSYNEQFF. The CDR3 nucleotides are TGCAGCGTTGAACGGACTAGCGGGAGTTCCTACAATGAGCAGTTCTTC.

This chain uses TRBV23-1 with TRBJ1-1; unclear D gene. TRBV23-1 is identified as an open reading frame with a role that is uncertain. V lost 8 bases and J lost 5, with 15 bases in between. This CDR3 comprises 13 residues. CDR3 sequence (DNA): TGCGCCAGCCGCCCGTCGGTCGGTACTGAAGCTTTCTTT. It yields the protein CASRPSVGTEAFF.

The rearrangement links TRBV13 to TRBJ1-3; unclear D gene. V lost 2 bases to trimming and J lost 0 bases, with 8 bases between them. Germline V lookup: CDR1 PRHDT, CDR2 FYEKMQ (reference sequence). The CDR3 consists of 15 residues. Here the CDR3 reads CASSLYGSSGNTIYF. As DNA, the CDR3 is TGTGCCAGCAGCTTATACGGGAGCTCTGGAAACACCATATATTTT.

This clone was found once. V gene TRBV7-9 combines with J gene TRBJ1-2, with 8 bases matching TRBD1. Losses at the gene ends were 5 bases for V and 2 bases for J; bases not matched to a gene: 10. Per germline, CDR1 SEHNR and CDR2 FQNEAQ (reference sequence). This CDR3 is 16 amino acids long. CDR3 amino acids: CASSQNPTGANYGYTF. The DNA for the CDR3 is TGTGCCAGCAGCCAAAACCCGACAGGGGCAAACTATGGCTACACCTTC.

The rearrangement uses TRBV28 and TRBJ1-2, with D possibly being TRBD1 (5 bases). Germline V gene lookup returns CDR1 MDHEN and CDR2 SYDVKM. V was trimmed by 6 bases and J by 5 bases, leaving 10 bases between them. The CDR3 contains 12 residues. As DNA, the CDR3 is TGTGCCAGCAGGACAGTGTTGTATGGCTACACCTTC. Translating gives CASRTVLYGYTF.

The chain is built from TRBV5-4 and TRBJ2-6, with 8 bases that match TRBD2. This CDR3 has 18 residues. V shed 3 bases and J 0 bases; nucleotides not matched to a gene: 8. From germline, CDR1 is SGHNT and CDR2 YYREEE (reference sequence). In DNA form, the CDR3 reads TGTGCCAGCAGCTCCGTGATAGCGGGGCTCTCTGGGGCCAACGTCCTGACTTTC. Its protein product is CASSSVIAGLSGANVLTF. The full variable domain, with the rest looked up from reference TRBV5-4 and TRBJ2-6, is ETGVTQSPTHLIKTRGQQVTLRCSSQSGHNTVSWYQQALGQGPQFIFQYYREEENGRGNFPPRFSGLQFPNYSSELNVNALELDDSALYLCASSSVIAGLSGANVLTFGAGSRLTVL.

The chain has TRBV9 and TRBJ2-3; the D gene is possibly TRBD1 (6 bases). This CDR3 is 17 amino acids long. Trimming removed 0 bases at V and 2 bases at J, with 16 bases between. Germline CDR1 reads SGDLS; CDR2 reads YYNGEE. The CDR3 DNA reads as TGTGCCAGCAGCGTAGACCCCCCCGGGGACACCACAGATACGCAGTATTTT. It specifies CASSVDPPGDTTDTQYF.

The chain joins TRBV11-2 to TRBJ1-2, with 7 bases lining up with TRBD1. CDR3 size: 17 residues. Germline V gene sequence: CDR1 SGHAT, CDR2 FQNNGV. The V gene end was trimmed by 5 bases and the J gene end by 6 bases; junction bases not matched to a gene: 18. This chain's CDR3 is CASSRDRDRRTFDGYTF. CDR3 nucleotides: TGTGCCAGCAGCCGAGATAGGGACAGACGGACTTTTGATGGCTACACCTTC. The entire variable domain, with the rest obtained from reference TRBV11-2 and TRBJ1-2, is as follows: EAGVAQSPRYKIIEKRQSVAFWCNPISGHATLYWYQQILGQGPKLLIQFQNNGVVDDSQLPKDRFSAERLKGVDSTLKIQPAKLEDSAVYLCASSRDRDRRTFDGYTFGSGTRLTVV.

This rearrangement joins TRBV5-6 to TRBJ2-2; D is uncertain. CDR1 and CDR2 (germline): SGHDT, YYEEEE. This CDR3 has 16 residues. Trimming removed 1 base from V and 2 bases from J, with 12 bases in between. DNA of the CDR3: TGTGCCAGCAGCTTGTTTCCCAGGCTAAACACCGGGGAGCTGTTTTTT. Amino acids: CASSLFPRLNTGELFF.

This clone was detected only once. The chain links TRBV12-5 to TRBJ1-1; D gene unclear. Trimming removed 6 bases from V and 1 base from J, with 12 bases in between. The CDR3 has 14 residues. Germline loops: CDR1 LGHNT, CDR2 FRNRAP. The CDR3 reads CASGLGYENTEAFF. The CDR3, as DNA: TGTGCTAGTGGCCTCGGTTATGAGAACACTGAAGCTTTCTTT. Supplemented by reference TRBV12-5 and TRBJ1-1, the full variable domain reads DARVTQTPRHKVTEMGQEVTMRCQPILGHNTVFWYRQTMMQGLELLAYFRNRAPLDDSGMPKDRFSAEMPDATLATLKIQPSEPRDSAVYFCASGLGYENTEAFFGQGTRLTVV.

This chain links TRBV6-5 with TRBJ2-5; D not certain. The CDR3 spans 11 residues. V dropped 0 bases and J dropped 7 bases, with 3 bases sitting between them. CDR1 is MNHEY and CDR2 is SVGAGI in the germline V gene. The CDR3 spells CASSYSRTQYF. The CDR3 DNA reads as TGTGCCAGCAGTTACTCTAGGACCCAGTACTTC.

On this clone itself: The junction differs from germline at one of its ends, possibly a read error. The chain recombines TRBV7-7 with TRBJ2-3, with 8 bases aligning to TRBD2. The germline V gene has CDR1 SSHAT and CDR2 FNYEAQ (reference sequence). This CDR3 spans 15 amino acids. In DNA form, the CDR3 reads TGTGCTAGCAGCTTATTGGCGGGAGGCGGAGATACGCAGTATTTT. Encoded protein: CASSLLAGGGDTQYF.

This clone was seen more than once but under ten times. The DNA for the CDR3 is TGCGCCAGCAGCCAAGATCAGACCGGGGAGCTGTTTTTT. Translating gives CASSQDQTGELFF. The rearrangement joins TRBV4-1 to TRBJ2-2; D not resolved. CDR3 length: 13 amino acids. Germline loops: CDR1 MGHRA, CDR2 YSYEKL. Trimming removed 0 bases from V and 5 bases from J, with 4 bases in between.

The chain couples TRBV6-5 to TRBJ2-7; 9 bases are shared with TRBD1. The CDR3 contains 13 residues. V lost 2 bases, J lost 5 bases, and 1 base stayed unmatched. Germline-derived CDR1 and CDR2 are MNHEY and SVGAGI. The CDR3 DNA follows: TGTGCCAGCAGTTACGGACAGGGGAACGAGCAGTACTTC. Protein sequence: CASSYGQGNEQYF.

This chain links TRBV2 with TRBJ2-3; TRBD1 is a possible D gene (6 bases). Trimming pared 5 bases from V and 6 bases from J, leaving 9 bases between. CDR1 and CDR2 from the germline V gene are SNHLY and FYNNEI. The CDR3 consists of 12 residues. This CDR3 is CASSTGLDTQYF. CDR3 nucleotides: TGTGCCAGCAGTACAGGGTTGGATACGCAGTATTTT. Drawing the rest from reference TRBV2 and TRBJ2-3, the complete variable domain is EPEVTQTPSHQVTQMGQEVILRCVPISNHLYFYWYRQILGQKVEFLVSFYNNEISEKSEIFDDQFSVERPDGSNFTLKIRSTKLEDSAMYFCASSTGLDTQYFGPGTRLTVL.

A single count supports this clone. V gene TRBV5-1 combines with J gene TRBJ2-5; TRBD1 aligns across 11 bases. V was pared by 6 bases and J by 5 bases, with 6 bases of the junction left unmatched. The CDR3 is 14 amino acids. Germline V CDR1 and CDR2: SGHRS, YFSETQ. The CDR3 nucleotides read TGCGCCAGCAAAGGACAGGGGGCTTCGGAGACCCAGTACTTC. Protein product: CASKGQGASETQYF.

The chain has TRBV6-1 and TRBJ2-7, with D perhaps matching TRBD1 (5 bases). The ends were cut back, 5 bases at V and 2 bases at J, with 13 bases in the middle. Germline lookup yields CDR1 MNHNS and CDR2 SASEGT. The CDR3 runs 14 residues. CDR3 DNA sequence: TGTGCCAGCAGTCAACAGACAGACACCTACGAGCAGTACTTC. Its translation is CASSQQTDTYEQYF.

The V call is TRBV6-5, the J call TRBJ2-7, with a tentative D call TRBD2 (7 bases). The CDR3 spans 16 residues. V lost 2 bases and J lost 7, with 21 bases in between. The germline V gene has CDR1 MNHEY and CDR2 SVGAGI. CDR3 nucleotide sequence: TGTGCCAGCAGTTACGGGACCTGGGGGGGGGCGGGGGAGCAGTACTTC. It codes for CASSYGTWGGAGEQYF.